What follows are 27 T cell receptor beta chains derived from one specimen sequenced in a study of tumor-infiltrating lymphocytes in oesophageal squamous cell carcinoma (dated by TCRdb to about 2016). Libraries were constructed by PCR. Sequenced on an Illumina HiSeq 2000. TCRdb reworked the public reads: Q25 trimming with fastp, MiXCR clone assembly, productive beta chains retained. Every distinct CDR3 protein forms one entry, paired with its most common genes and DNA. The sample table lists around 19,000 distinct CDR3 sequences, about 46% of them with a count of one. The ten largest clones represent approximately 45% of the sample. The sequenced material came from normal esophageal tissue next to the tumor. The receptors come from a female donor with esophageal squamous cell carcinoma.

V usage is TRBV20-1 and J usage is TRBJ1-2; a weak D match, TRBD1 (5 bases). The CDR3 has 17 amino acids. V gave up 0 bases and J gave up 1 base, with 18 bases separating them. Germline lookup yields CDR1 DFQATT and CDR2 SNEGSKA (reference sequence). CDR3 sequence reads: CSARETPGADFNYGYTF. The CDR3 DNA reads as TGCAGTGCTAGAGAAACCCCTGGGGCAGATTTTAACTATGGCTACACCTTC.

The V call is TRBV12-3 or TRBV12-4, the J call TRBJ2-3; D tentatively fits TRBD1 or TRBD2 (5 bases each). The ends were cut back, 5 bases at V and 5 bases at J, with 17 bases in the middle. The CDR3 consists of 15 residues. CDR3 nucleotides: TGTGCCAGCAGTCCCAGCCCCGGGGCCCAAGATACGCAGTATTTT. It translates to CASSPSPGAQDTQYF.

By proportion, this clonotype is medium-sized. The chain is built from TRBV7-8 and TRBJ1-2, with D tentatively TRBD1 (6 bases). The length of the CDR3 is 13 residues. Trimming took 7 bases from V and 4 from J, leaving 13 bases between them. Germline lookup yields CDR1 SGHVS and CDR2 FQNEAQ. This chain's CDR3 is CASTLQGSYGYTF. In nucleotides, the CDR3 is TGTGCCAGCACCCTACAGGGAAGCTATGGCTACACCTTC.

This clonotype was seen only a few times. Just one base apart from a much larger clone, this may be a read error. This sequence joins TRBV20-1 and TRBJ2-5; D perhaps matches TRBD2 (5 bases). Deletions cut 0 bases from V and 11 bases from J, with 25 bases between. Germline lookup yields CDR1 DFQATT and CDR2 SNEGSKA (reference sequence). The CDR3 consists of 16 residues. The CDR3 nucleotides read TGCAGTGCTAGAGATCATGATTCTAGCTCCTACAATGAGCAGTACTTC. This translates into CSARDHDSSSYNEQYF.

At least ten counts were recorded for this clonotype. This chain uses TRBV2 with TRBJ2-4; D not certain. The V gene lost 6 bases and the J gene lost 7 bases, with 16 bases spanning the gap. CDR3 size: 14 residues. Germline values: CDR1 SNHLY, CDR2 FYNNEI. This CDR3 is CASSLRLGENIQYF. CDR3 in DNA: TGTGCCAGCAGCCTCCGGTTGGGTGAGAACATTCAGTACTTC.

There are many counts of this clonotype. The chain combines TRBV18 with TRBJ2-5; 7 nucleotides line up with TRBD1. Germline trimming cut 4 bases from V and 5 bases from J; bases unmatched to any gene: 13. CDR3 size: 16 residues. Germline V gives CDR1 KGHSH, CDR2 LQKENI. CDR3 DNA: TGTGCCAGCTCACAATCGGGACAGTTCGATATTGAGACCCAGTACTTC. As protein: CASSQSGQFDIETQYF.

The chain combines TRBV7-3 with TRBJ2-2; 8 bases agree with TRBD1. The CDR3 contains 15 residues. The germline CDR1 and CDR2 sequences are SGHTA and FQGTGA. V gave up 2 bases and J gave up 5 bases; unmatched junction bases: 4. The CDR3 loop is CASSLLQGATGELFF. CDR3 coding DNA: TGTGCCAGCAGCTTATTGCAGGGGGCTACCGGGGAGCTGTTTTTT.

This clonotype was observed at least ten times. A much larger clone differs by one base, so this may be a read error. The genes are TRBV7-2 and TRBJ2-1, with a possible D match to TRBD1 (6 bases). The DNA matches TRBJ2-7 better at its end, which makes the J call doubtful. The CDR3 is 15 residues long. Germline CDR1 reads SGHTA; CDR2 reads FQGNSA. The CDR3 sequence: CASSRDRSSYNEQYF. CDR3 nucleotides: TGTGCCAGCAGCCGAGACAGGAGCTCCTACAATGAGCAGTACTTC.

The CDR3 sequence: CASSPGTGYGYEQYF. The CDR3, as DNA: TGTGCCAGCAGCCCCGGGACAGGATACGGCTACGAGCAGTACTTC. The chain carries TRBV7-6 and TRBJ2-1; 8 bases align to TRBD1. The J call could be wrong; TRBJ2-7 is a better fit for the DNA end. Germline V gene data show CDR1 as SGHVS and CDR2 as FNYEAQ. The CDR3 consists of 15 residues.

The rearrangement links TRBV11-2 to TRBJ2-3, with a possible D match to TRBD1 (6 bases). Judging by the DNA end, TRBJ1-1 fits better; the J call may be wrong. The CDR3 loop spans 18 amino acids. Germline V lookup: CDR1 SGHAT, CDR2 FQNNGV. CDR3 residues: CASSLDLSRGLGNTEAFF. CDR3 in DNA: TGTGCCAGCAGCTTAGATCTTTCACGGGGGCTCGGGAACACTGAAGCTTTCTTT.

This chain connects TRBV28 to TRBJ2-7; 8 bases line up with TRBD2. V lost 7 bases, J lost 4 bases, and 6 bases stayed unmatched. The CDR3 runs 13 residues. Germline assignment: CDR1 MDHEN and CDR2 SYDVKM. CDR3 DNA: TGTGCCAGCATTTCCGGGGGGGCATACGAGCAGTACTTC. Amino acids: CASISGGAYEQYF.

The CDR3 DNA reads as TGTGCCAGCAGCTTATCCAGGGCGAATGAGCAGTTCTTC. It codes for CASSLSRANEQFF. The chain carries TRBV7-2 and TRBJ2-7; D is perhaps TRBD1 (5 bases). The end of the DNA is better explained by TRBJ2-1, so the J call may be wrong. Germline V gene data show CDR1 as SGHTA and CDR2 as FQGNSA. The length of the CDR3 is 13 residues.

Ten or more counts support this clonotype. The chain couples TRBV10-3 to TRBJ2-1; 9 bases map to TRBD2. Trimming took 3 bases from V and 0 from J; bases not matched to a gene: 3. In germline, CDR1 is ENHRY, CDR2 SYGVKD. The CDR3 length is 16 residues. CDR3 DNA: TGTGCCATCAGTGACGGTAGCGGGGGCTCCTACAATGAGCAGTTCTTC. It codes for CAISDGSGGSYNEQFF.

The chain carries TRBV5-5 and TRBJ2-7; 15 nucleotides line up with TRBD2. The J call is doubtful: the DNA matches TRBJ2-5 better. The CDR3 contains 16 residues. Germline V CDR1 and CDR2: SGHKS, YYEKEE (reference sequence). CDR3 loop: CASSLGTSGRIGTQYF. The CDR3 DNA follows: TGTGCCAGCAGCCTAGGGACTAGCGGGAGGATAGGGACCCAGTACTTC.

By share, this clonotype ranks as medium-sized (0.01 to 0.1%). This chain links TRBV7-2 with TRBJ1-1; the D gene is possibly TRBD1 (5 bases). V lost 3 bases, J lost 4 bases, and 15 bases lay in between. Germline loops: CDR1 SGHTA, CDR2 FQGNSA. This CDR3 is 15 amino acids long. This CDR3 reads CASSFGRAAGTEAFF. The CDR3 region has the DNA TGTGCCAGCAGCTTTGGCAGGGCCGCCGGCACTGAAGCTTTCTTT.

This clonotype was counted a few times. This chain joins TRBV7-2 and TRBJ2-5, with 12 bases fitting TRBD2. The J call may not be correct, given that the DNA end is closer to TRBJ2-7. In germline, CDR1 is SGHTA, CDR2 FQGNSA. The CDR3 spans 14 residues. The CDR3 here is CASSLLAGGGEQYF. For the CDR3, the DNA is TGTGCCAGCAGCCTACTAGCGGGAGGCGGCGAGCAGTACTTC.

V and J are TRBV12-3 or TRBV12-4 and TRBJ1-4, with unresolved D. V was cut by 7 bases and J by 2 bases, with 14 bases left in between. The CDR3 covers 15 residues. The CDR3 nucleotides read TGTGCCAGCAAAAAGCCATCGTCGACTAATGAAAAACTGTTTTTT. Encoded protein: CASKKPSSTNEKLFF.

This clonotype is medium-sized by share. V gene TRBV12-3 or TRBV12-4 combines with J gene TRBJ2-3; TRBD1 matches 7 bases. The V and J ends lost 7 bases and 2 bases, in that order; junction bases with no gene match: 9. The CDR3 consists of 15 residues. The DNA for the CDR3 is TGTGCCAGCACTCGGACAGGTGACCTCACAGATACGCAGTATTTT. Protein: CASTRTGDLTDTQYF.

This chain uses TRBV7-2 with TRBJ1-6; D is undetermined. The V gene lost 3 bases and the J gene lost 10 bases, with 7 bases spanning the gap. The CDR3 spans 12 residues. Germline V CDR1 and CDR2: SGHTA, FQGNSA. The CDR3 region has the DNA TGTGCCAGCAGCTTGCGTAACTCACCCCTCCACTTT. It is translated as CASSLRNSPLHF. Using reference TRBV7-2 and TRBJ1-6 for the parts outside the CDR3, the full variable domain is GAGVSQSPSNKVTEKGKDVELRCDPISGHTALYWYRQSLGQGLEFLIYFQGNSAPDKSGLPSDRFSAERTGGSVSTLTIQRTQQEDSAVYLCASSLRNSPLHFGNGTRLTVT.

The chain has TRBV30 and TRBJ1-1; no firm D call. The assigned J gene may be wrong: the sequence end matches TRBJ2-3 better. CDR3 length: 11 residues. Germline V gene sequence: CDR1 GTSNPN, CDR2 SVGIG (reference sequence). The CDR3 is CAWSVKDTQYF. For the CDR3, the DNA is TGTGCCTGGAGTGTCAAAGATACGCAGTATTTT.

This clonotype is labeled as medium-sized. The chain couples TRBV7-2 to TRBJ2-7; D unresolved. The germline V and J ends were trimmed by 1 base and 7 bases, with 11 bases remaining between them. The CDR3 runs to 13 residues. The germline gives CDR1 SGHTA, CDR2 FQGNSA. CDR3 nucleotides: TGTGCCAGCAGCTTAGACCAGATGGGTGAGCAGTACTTC. This translates into CASSLDQMGEQYF.

V gene TRBV6-5 combines with J gene TRBJ1-5; the D is unclear. This CDR3 spans 16 amino acids. V lost 7 bases, J lost 0 bases, and 16 bases lay in between. Germline CDR1 reads MNHEY; CDR2 reads SVGAGI. CDR3 sequence reads: CASIPDGPDSNQPQHF. DNA of the CDR3: TGTGCCAGCATCCCGGACGGCCCTGATAGCAATCAGCCCCAGCATTTT.

This clonotype was detected once. This chain joins TRBV7-1 and TRBJ1-2, with TRBD1 identical over 10 bases. TRBV7-1 belongs to the ORF category, with a function that is uncertain. The ends lost 3 bases at V and 4 bases at J; junction bases unmatched: 2. CDR3 size: 14 residues. CDR3 amino acids: CASSSDRGIYGYTF. The CDR3 nucleotides are TGTGCCAGCAGCTCGGACAGGGGGATCTATGGCTACACCTTC.

By its share, this clonotype is medium-sized. This sequence joins TRBV7-9 and TRBJ1-2; 7 bases are a match to TRBD1. V dropped 5 bases and J dropped 2; count of bases not matched to a gene: 8. In germline, CDR1 is SEHNR, CDR2 FQNEAQ (reference sequence). CDR3 length equals 15 residues. The CDR3 coding sequence is TGTGCCAGCAGCCCGCTCGGGGGACAGAACTATGGCTACACCTTC. Residues: CASSPLGGQNYGYTF.

This clonotype was found many times. The chain is built from TRBV7-9 and TRBJ1-6, with D tentatively TRBD1 (6 bases). Trimming took off 4 bases at V and 5 bases at J, with 12 bases between the two ends. There are 15 residues in the CDR3. Per germline, CDR1 SEHNR and CDR2 FQNEAQ (reference sequence). CDR3: CASSWGASNNSPLHF. CDR3 DNA sequence: TGTGCCAGCAGCTGGGGGGCTTCCAATAATTCACCCCTCCACTTT.

This clonotype was seen a few times. The gene calls are TRBV11-3 and TRBJ2-5; 14 bases map to TRBD2. Unmatched junction bases numbered 0, after V lost 3 bases and J lost 3 bases. CDR3 length: 15 residues. Germline V gene lookup returns CDR1 SGHNT and CDR2 YENEEA. CDR3: CASSLGLAGEETQYF. CDR3 nucleotide sequence: TGTGCCAGCAGCTTGGGACTAGCGGGGGAAGAGACCCAGTACTTC.

This clonotype appeared a single time. The gene calls are TRBV7-4 and TRBJ2-1; TRBD2 agrees at 7 bases. Germline values: CDR1 SGHVT, CDR2 SQSDAQ. This CDR3 contains 14 residues. V shed 2 bases and J 8 bases; nucleotides not matched to a gene: 6. CDR3 sequence: CASSLNGRTDEQFF. Written as DNA, the CDR3 is TGTGCCAGCAGCTTAAACGGGAGGACCGATGAGCAGTTCTTC.